A selection of T cell receptor beta chains follows, all from one sample in a study of cytomegalovirus exposure and HLA in healthy donors. Assay used: immunoSEQ multiplex PCR; TCRdb lists only in-frame clones, some missing. This sample has about 240,000 clones, with 80% to 85% found just once. The specimen was PBMCs. The receptors come from a woman aged 55-69 years in good health and CMV-seropositive. Each CDR3 is given with its conserved first and last residue. The order of the fields is D gene, V gene, J gene, clone size, CDR3 DNA, CDR3 protein. The D gene is left open where the match is weak. Not all rows give a size; the values are once, few, many and, for expanded clones, a class.

.	TRBV6-5	TRBJ2-7	.	TGTGCCAGCAGTAGATCCGGGACACCCTACGAGCAGTACTTC	CASSRSGTPYEQYF
.	TRBV7-6	TRBJ1-4	.	TGTGCCAGCAGCCACTCGACAGCCCCCAATGAAAAACTGTTTTTT	CASSHSTAPNEKLFF
TRBD1	TRBV7-9	TRBJ1-4	.	TGTGCCAGCAGCCCAGACAGGGCAACTAATGAAAAACTGTTTTTT	CASSPDRATNEKLFF
TRBD1	TRBV5-1	TRBJ1-4	.	TGCGCCAGCAGCCCCCAGACAGGGCGGAATGAAAAACTGTTTTTT	CASSPQTGRNEKLFF
TRBD2	TRBV2	TRBJ2-7	.	TGTGCCAGCAGTGAAGGGACTAGCGCCTCCTACGAGCAGTACTTC	CASSEGTSASYEQYF
.	TRBV5-1	TRBJ2-4	.	TGCGCCAGCAGCTTGTTAAGGGACAACAAAAACATTCAGTACTTC	CASSLLRDNKNIQYF
.	TRBV6-1	TRBJ1-4	.	TGTGCCAGCAGTGAAGCACCGGGCCGAGGGCGTAAACTGTTTTTT	CASSEAPGRGRKLFF
TRBD1	TRBV27	TRBJ1-1	.	TGTGCCAGCAGAGCCTATGACAGGGGGCGAACGGGCACTGAAGCTTTCTTT	CASRAYDRGRTGTEAFF
TRBD1	TRBV2	TRBJ2-5	.	TGTGCCAGCAGTGCGGGACAGGGGCGAGAGACCCAGTACTTC	CASSAGQGRETQYF
.	TRBV29-1	TRBJ1-1	.	TGCAGCGTTAAATCGGGAGGTGGGACTGAAGCTTTCTTT	CSVKSGGGTEAFF
.	TRBV11-2	TRBJ2-5	once	TGTGCCAGCAGCTTAGGATACAGTCAAGAGACCCAGTACTTC	CASSLGYSQETQYF
TRBD1	TRBV30	TRBJ1-2	once	TGTGCCTGGAGCGAAACAGGGGGCAGCTACTATGGCTACACCTTC	CAWSETGGSYYGYTF
TRBD1	TRBV5-1	TRBJ2-5	.	TGCGCCAGCAGTCTGACAGGGGCGGAGGAGACCCAGTACTTC	CASSLTGAEETQYF
.	TRBV1	TRBJ2-3	.	TGCACCAGCACCACGCTCGGGAGGGAGGGCCCAAATACGCAGTATTTT	CTSTTLGREGPNTQYF
.	TRBV7-9	TRBJ1-2	.	TGTGCCAGCAGCTTAGAGGGGCGACCGTATGGCTACACCTTC	CASSLEGRPYGYTF
.	TRBV14	TRBJ1-6	.	TGTGCCAGCAGCCAAGAAAGAGTGGGGAGTTCACCCCTCCACTTT	CASSQERVGSSPLHF
TRBD2	TRBV11-3	TRBJ2-3	.	TGTGCCAGCAGCGGGGGACTAGCGGGAGGGCCCGGCACAGATACGCAGTATTTT	CASSGGLAGGPGTDTQYF
.	TRBV28	TRBJ1-4	.	TGTGCCAGCAGTTCCTTGGGCTTTGCTAATGAAAAACTGTTTTTT	CASSSLGFANEKLFF
.	TRBV5-1	TRBJ1-2	.	TGCGCCAGCAGCTTGGGACGGGAGGGATATGGCTACACCTTC	CASSLGREGYGYTF
TRBD2	TRBV5-4	TRBJ2-5	few	TGTGCCAGCAGCTCGGGACTAGCGGGGGTTCGGGAAAAAGAGACCCAGTACTTC	CASSSGLAGVREKETQYF
.	TRBV10-1	TRBJ1-1	.	TGCGCCAGCATAGAAGGGGGGGCAGGGGAAGCTTTCTTT	CASIEGGAGEAFF
.	TRBV9	TRBJ1-1	.	TGTGCCAGCAGCGTAGTGGTCGGGGGTGGCACTGAAGCTTTCTTT	CASSVVVGGGTEAFF
TRBD2	TRBV11-2	TRBJ2-7	.	TGTGCCAGCAGCTTGGGACTAGCGGCGGAGCAGTACTTC	CASSLGLAAEQYF
TRBD1	TRBV2	TRBJ1-5	.	TGTGCCAGCAAGACAGGGGGGAATCAGCCCCAGCATTTT	CASKTGGNQPQHF
.	TRBV15	TRBJ2-7	.	TGTGCCACCAGCAGAGATCGCATAGGTCTAGGCGAGCAGTACTTC	CATSRDRIGLGEQYF
.	TRBV2	TRBJ1-3	.	TGTGCCAGCAGTGAAGGACAGGTGGAACGAAACACCATATATTTT	CASSEGQVERNTIYF
TRBD2	TRBV5-1	TRBJ2-3	.	TGCGCCAGCAGCTTGGGGGGACTAGCGGGGGCCCGCGGAGATACGCAGTATTTT	CASSLGGLAGARGDTQYF
.	TRBV11-2	TRBJ2-7	.	TGTGCCAGCAGCAACCTCGGCGGGGACGGACCCTACGAGCAGTACTTC	CASSNLGGDGPYEQYF
.	TRBV9	TRBJ2-1	.	TGTGCCAGCAGCGTAGCTGCGCCGGGTGAGGAGCAGTTCTTC	CASSVAAPGEEQFF
TRBD2	TRBV11-2	TRBJ2-4	.	TGTGCCAGCAGCTGGACTAGCGGGAGCAAAAACATTCAGTACTTC	CASSWTSGSKNIQYF
.	TRBV5-1	TRBJ2-3	.	TGCGCCAGCAGCAGCCACCCTAGCGCCGGAGATACGCAGTATTTT	CASSSHPSAGDTQYF
TRBD1	TRBV11-2	TRBJ1-2	.	TGTGCCAGCAGCTTAGCGGCAGGGGGCGCGGGTAGTGGCTACACCTTC	CASSLAAGGAGSGYTF
TRBD2	TRBV7-3	TRBJ2-1	.	TGTGCCAGCAGCTTAAAACTAGCGGGAGGCTTGGATGAGCAGTTCTTC	CASSLKLAGGLDEQFF